This passage covers 25 T cell receptor beta chains from one sample sequenced in a study of T cell responses to AZD1222 COVID-19 vaccine. Measured with immunoSEQ multiplex PCR; TCRdb has only the in-frame clones, and not every one. This sample has 130,000 to 150,000 clones, with more than 75% found just once. The sample consisted of peripheral blood, taken on day 0 of AZD1222 vaccination. These receptors were obtained from an adult in good health.

This chain connects TRBV7-2 to TRBJ1-2, with 12 bases lining up with TRBD1. V was clipped by 5 bases and J by 6 bases; unmatched bases: 4. Germline V gene data show CDR1 as SGHTA and CDR2 as FQGNSA. The CDR3 is 14 residues long. CDR3 protein: CASSGRDRGHGYTF. The DNA for the CDR3 is TGTGCCAGCAGCGGACGGGACAGGGGGCATGGCTACACCTTC.

The chain is built from TRBV2 and TRBJ2-5; D is ambiguous. CDR3 length equals 11 residues. Germline V gene data show CDR1 as SNHLY and CDR2 as FYNNEI. Trimming took 5 bases from V and 2 from J, leaving 3 bases between them. The CDR3 region is CASSPQETQYF. CDR3 in DNA: TGTGCCAGCAGTCCTCAAGAGACCCAGTACTTC.

This chain links TRBV7-9 with TRBJ2-5, with D perhaps TRBD1 or TRBD2 (5 bases each). V dropped 1 base and J dropped 4 bases, with 10 bases sitting between them. This CDR3 contains 14 residues. CDR1 and CDR2 from the germline V gene are SEHNR and FQNEAQ (reference sequence). CDR3: CASSLGGFPETQYF. The CDR3 DNA follows: TGTGCCAGCAGCTTAGGGGGGTTCCCAGAGACCCAGTACTTC.

The chain couples TRBV6-5 to TRBJ2-1; TRBD1 matches 10 bases. Germline assignment: CDR1 MNHEY and CDR2 SVGAGI. CDR3 length: 13 residues. Losses at the gene ends were 5 bases for V and 6 bases for J; bases not matched to a gene: 1. The CDR3 loop is CASSRTGGNEQFF. In nucleotides, the CDR3 is TGTGCCAGCAGTCGGACAGGGGGCAATGAGCAGTTCTTC.

This chain joins TRBV19 and TRBJ2-5, with 7 nucleotides matching TRBD2. Germline CDR1 LNHDA, CDR2 SQIVND (reference sequence). CDR3 length equals 15 residues. The ends lost 1 base at V and 1 base at J; junction bases unmatched: 3. CDR3 in DNA: TGTGCCAGTAGTATAGGTGGGAGGGCCCAAGAGACCCAGTACTTC. Translated, it gives CASSIGGRAQETQYF.

The chain employs TRBV7-3 and TRBJ1-1, with D hard to call. Germline lookup yields CDR1 SGHTA and CDR2 FQGTGA. V was cut by 5 bases and J by 0 bases, with 7 bases left in between. This CDR3 region has 13 residues. The CDR3 DNA follows: TGTGCCAGCAGCCAAAACATGAACACTGAAGCTTTCTTT. Protein sequence: CASSQNMNTEAFF.

The V call is TRBV4-1, the J call TRBJ2-7; no reliable D call. Germline CDR1 MGHRA, CDR2 YSYEKL. Trimming cost V 1 base and J 4 bases, with 8 bases left between them. This CDR3 is 13 amino acids long. CDR3 DNA sequence: TGCGCCAGCAGCCAAGGGGTTAATTACGAGCAGTACTTC. Protein product: CASSQGVNYEQYF.

In DNA form, the CDR3 reads TGTGCCAGCAGCGTACAGGGCCCCACTAGCGGAACCTACGAGCAGTACTTC. Translating gives CASSVQGPTSGTYEQYF. The J gene is TRBJ2-7, the V gene TRBV9, with TRBD2 matching 8 bases. The length of the CDR3 is 17 residues. J gave up 2 bases and V 1 base, and 11 bases lay outside the gene matches. Germline V gene lookup returns CDR1 SGDLS and CDR2 YYNGEE.

The rearrangement links TRBV19 to TRBJ2-1, with D maybe TRBD2 (5 bases). The CDR3 has 16 amino acids. Germline loops: CDR1 LNHDA, CDR2 SQIVND (reference sequence). Trimming shortened V by 4 bases and J by 5 bases, and 18 bases separated the two germline ends. The CDR3 DNA reads as TGTGCCAGTAGTAGGAGCGGCGCGAGCCTCAACAATGAGCAGTTCTTC. Protein: CASSRSGASLNNEQFF.

V is TRBV6-2 or TRBV6-3 and J is TRBJ2-1; weak D call: TRBD1 (6 bases). CDR1 and CDR2 from the germline V gene are MNHEY and SVGEGT. The CDR3 runs to 17 residues. V dropped 7 bases and J dropped 9 bases, with 28 bases sitting between them. This CDR3 is CASNPLLESRGKVEQFF. The CDR3 DNA is TGTGCCAGCAACCCACTCCTCGAAAGCAGGGGCAAAGTTGAGCAGTTCTTC.

This rearrangement joins TRBV6-5 to TRBJ1-2; tentative D call: TRBD1 (5 bases). The CDR3 has 14 residues. V gave up 4 bases and J gave up 1 base, with 10 bases separating them. Germline values: CDR1 MNHEY, CDR2 SVGAGI. CDR3 amino acids: CASSSFQGNYGYTF. The CDR3 nucleotides read TGTGCCAGCAGTTCCTTCCAGGGTAACTATGGCTACACCTTC.

The rearrangement links TRBV12-3 or TRBV12-4 to TRBJ1-1, with a tentative D call TRBD1 (5 bases). The CDR3 runs to 12 residues. V was clipped by 2 bases and J by 11 bases, with 12 bases between them. The DNA of the CDR3 is TGTGCCAGCAGTTTACAGAGGGGTAAGGCTTTCTTT. Its protein product is CASSLQRGKAFF.

The chain recombines TRBV11-2 with TRBJ1-1, with a possible D match to TRBD1 (6 bases). This CDR3 is built from 16 residues. The V gene lost 0 bases and the J gene lost 0 bases, with 11 bases spanning the gap. The V gene's germline CDR1 is SGHAT and CDR2 FQNNGV. CDR3 region: CASSLDRWTVNTEAFF. The CDR3, as DNA: TGTGCCAGCAGCTTAGATCGGTGGACAGTGAACACTGAAGCTTTCTTT.

The chain uses TRBV6-5 and TRBJ2-7, with D possibly TRBD2 on 5 matching bases. Looked up from germline, CDR1 is MNHEY and CDR2 is SVGAGI. This CDR3 has 15 amino acids. Trimming removed 0 bases from V and 0 bases from J, with 9 bases in between. The CDR3 sequence is CASSYSGGSSYEQYF. The CDR3 nucleotides are TGTGCCAGCAGTTACTCCGGCGGGTCCTCCTACGAGCAGTACTTC.

V usage is TRBV27 and J usage is TRBJ1-2; no firm D call. The CDR3 is 16 amino acids. The V end was cut by 3 bases, the J end by 4 bases, with 18 bases between. The V gene's germline CDR1 is MNHEY and CDR2 SMNVEV (reference sequence). Here the CDR3 reads CASSFLGAASVYGYTF. The CDR3 DNA sequence: TGTGCCAGCAGTTTCCTCGGCGCAGCCTCGGTCTATGGCTACACCTTC.

The J gene is TRBJ2-4, the V gene TRBV6-5; D call uncertain. Germline V gives CDR1 MNHEY, CDR2 SVGAGI. This CDR3 region has 14 residues. Trimming took off 7 bases at V and 0 bases at J, with 10 bases between the two ends. The CDR3 is CASIGVLAKNIQYF. The CDR3 coding sequence is TGTGCCAGCATCGGTGTGTTAGCCAAAAACATTCAGTACTTC.

V is TRBV9 and J is TRBJ2-2, with no clear D. V was pared by 1 base and J by 5 bases, with 12 bases between. This CDR3 has 15 residues. Germline CDR1 reads SGDLS; CDR2 reads YYNGEE. The CDR3: CASSVTPPGTGELFF. The CDR3 nucleotides read TGTGCCAGCAGCGTAACCCCCCCAGGTACCGGGGAGCTGTTTTTT.

The rearrangement joins TRBV6-2 or TRBV6-3 to TRBJ1-5; D gene ambiguous. Germline V CDR1 and CDR2: MNHEY, SVGEGT. Trimming cost V 4 bases and J 5 bases, with 15 bases left between them. The CDR3 extends over 15 amino acids. In DNA, the CDR3 is TGTGCCAGCAGTTCAGGATACAGATCGGATCAGCCCCAGCATTTT. Encoded protein: CASSSGYRSDQPQHF.

V is TRBV5-6 and J is TRBJ1-1, with TRBD1 identical over 7 bases. V lost 3 bases to trimming and J lost 4 bases; unmatched junction nucleotides: 12. Germline V CDR1 and CDR2: SGHDT, YYEEEE. The CDR3 has 16 amino acids. This CDR3 is CASSSPGRQGSTEAFF. The CDR3 DNA is TGTGCCAGCAGCTCGCCCGGACGACAGGGAAGCACTGAAGCTTTCTTT.

Here the CDR3 reads CASSRGETGELFF. In DNA, the CDR3 is TGTGCCAGCAGCAGGGGGGAAACCGGGGAGCTGTTTTTT. The V call is TRBV6-2 or TRBV6-3, the J call TRBJ2-2, with a tentative D call TRBD1 (7 bases). Germline lookup yields CDR1 MNHEY and CDR2 SVGEGT. V lost 6 bases to trimming and J lost 5 bases, with 10 bases between them. The CDR3 spans 13 residues.

This clone is a singleton in its sample. CDR3 sequence: CASSPREDAYGYTF. As DNA, the CDR3 is TGCGCCAGCAGCCCTCGTGAAGATGCTTATGGCTACACCTTC. The gene calls are TRBV5-1 and TRBJ1-2; D not certain. V lost 4 bases, J lost 5 bases, and 15 bases lay in between. The germline CDR1 and CDR2 sequences are SGHRS and YFSETQ. This CDR3 is 14 amino acids long.

The chain combines TRBV4-2 with TRBJ2-1; 12 bases align to TRBD2. The CDR3 extends over 18 amino acids. Trimming cost V 3 bases and J 5 bases; bases outside gene matches: 11. Germline V CDR1 and CDR2: LGHNA, YNFKEQ. DNA of the CDR3: TGTGCCAGCAGCCAGGGACTAGCGGGCTATTGGGGGAACAATGAGCAGTTCTTC. This codes for CASSQGLAGYWGNNEQFF.

This rearrangement joins TRBV7-2 to TRBJ1-3; D remains unclear. Looked up from germline, CDR1 is SGHTA and CDR2 is FQGNSA. V was clipped by 5 bases and J by 0 bases, with 8 bases between them. CDR3 size: 14 residues. As DNA, the CDR3 is TGTGCCAGCAGCCAACAGAACTCTGGAAACACCATATATTTT. Translation gives CASSQQNSGNTIYF. The whole variable domain, remainder taken from reference TRBV7-2 and TRBJ1-3, is GAGVSQSPSNKVTEKGKDVELRCDPISGHTALYWYRQSLGQGLEFLIYFQGNSAPDKSGLPSDRFSAERTGGSVSTLTIQRTQQEDSAVYLCASSQQNSGNTIYFGEGSWLTVV.

Turning to this clone: The same CDR3 can be traced to other DNA sequences in this sample. The rearrangement joins TRBV5-1 to TRBJ2-3; D unclear. V gave up 0 bases and J gave up 1 base, with 3 bases separating them. Germline CDR1 and CDR2: SGHRS and YFSETQ. This CDR3 has 13 amino acids. The CDR3 loop reads CASSLDGTDTQYF. The CDR3 bases are TGCGCCAGCAGCTTGGATGGCACAGATACGCAGTATTTT.

The rearrangement uses TRBV9 and TRBJ2-2; 11 bases fit TRBD2. CDR3 length: 16 amino acids. The trim removed 2 bases at V and 4 bases at J, leaving 4 bases unmatched. Germline CDR1 and CDR2: SGDLS and YYNGEE. The CDR3 DNA follows: TGTGCCAGCAGCGTCAGACTAGCGGGGAGCACCGGGGAGCTGTTTTTT. Protein: CASSVRLAGSTGELFF.